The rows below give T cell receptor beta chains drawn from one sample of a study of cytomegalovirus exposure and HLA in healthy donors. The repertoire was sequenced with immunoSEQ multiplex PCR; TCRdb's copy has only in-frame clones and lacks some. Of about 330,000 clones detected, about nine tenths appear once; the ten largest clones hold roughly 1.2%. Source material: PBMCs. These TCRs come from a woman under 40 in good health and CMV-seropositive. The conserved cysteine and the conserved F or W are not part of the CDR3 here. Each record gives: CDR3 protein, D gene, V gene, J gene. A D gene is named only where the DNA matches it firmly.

CDR3: ASSDQRGSSTDTQY; D: TRBD2; V: TRBV9; J: TRBJ2-3
CDR3: SVVLGADTQY; D: -; V: TRBV29-1; J: TRBJ2-3
CDR3: SVERAYEQY; D: -; V: TRBV29-1; J: TRBJ2-7
CDR3: ASSPHGTATGELF; D: TRBD1; V: TRBV7-8; J: TRBJ2-2
CDR3: ASSGTSRTNEQF; D: -; V: TRBV7-9; J: TRBJ2-1
CDR3: ASSSNSGGYNEQF; D: TRBD2; V: TRBV6-5; J: TRBJ2-1
CDR3: ASSDQVGYT; D: -; V: TRBV19; J: TRBJ1-2
CDR3: ASSLLTGDTDTQY; D: TRBD1; V: TRBV5-1; J: TRBJ2-3
CDR3: ASFQLGGDTQY; D: -; V: TRBV6-6; J: TRBJ2-3
CDR3: ASSGQRNQPQH; D: -; V: TRBV2; J: TRBJ1-5
CDR3: AWSDSFSGANVLT; D: -; V: TRBV30; J: TRBJ2-6
CDR3: ASSLRLRRETGELF; D: -; V: TRBV5-6; J: TRBJ2-2
CDR3: ASETGSSYEQY; D: -; V: TRBV25-1; J: TRBJ2-7
CDR3: ASSEGRLAGPRGHEQF; D: TRBD2; V: TRBV6-1; J: TRBJ2-1
CDR3: GAPGYSYNEQF; D: -; V: TRBV29-1; J: TRBJ2-1
CDR3: ASRGQGGTGELF; D: TRBD1; V: TRBV2; J: TRBJ2-2
CDR3: VRRQRSSYEQY; D: -; V: TRBV30; J: TRBJ2-7
CDR3: SGRPTEAF; D: -; V: TRBV29-1; J: TRBJ1-1
CDR3: ASSYQKGNQPQH; D: -; V: TRBV6-5; J: TRBJ1-5
CDR3: ASSLDMGTVYGYT; D: -; V: TRBV5-1; J: TRBJ1-2
CDR3: AWTLTGGAGDTQY; D: TRBD1; V: TRBV30; J: TRBJ2-3
CDR3: ASSPGGGYNEQF; D: TRBD2; V: TRBV4-3; J: TRBJ2-1
CDR3: ASSPGGNEQF; D: TRBD2; V: TRBV5-6; J: TRBJ2-1
CDR3: ASSIAGPVRETQY; D: -; V: TRBV19; J: TRBJ2-5
CDR3: ASSPMTSYEQY; D: -; V: TRBV27; J: TRBJ2-7
CDR3: ASSLGTGEDQPQH; D: TRBD1; V: TRBV9; J: TRBJ1-5
CDR3: ASSLLWGQGTTKNIQY; D: -; V: TRBV2; J: TRBJ2-4
CDR3: ATSRDQRDPY; D: -; V: TRBV15; J: TRBJ2-5
CDR3: ASSLNGANEKLF; D: -; V: TRBV5-1; J: TRBJ1-4
CDR3: ASSSLQGGDTEAF; D: -; V: TRBV7-6; J: TRBJ1-1
CDR3: ASSTGTSGPTDTQY; D: TRBD2; V: TRBV7-8; J: TRBJ2-3
CDR3: ASSPYTTPDTEAF; D: -; V: TRBV5-1; J: TRBJ1-1
CDR3: AWSVGADGNTIY; D: -; V: TRBV30; J: TRBJ1-3
CDR3: ASSLVGTGGDEQY; D: TRBD1; V: TRBV7-6; J: TRBJ2-7
CDR3: ASSENRVGAGELF; D: -; V: TRBV11-2; J: TRBJ2-2
CDR3: ASSLQMGQGFAF; D: TRBD1; V: TRBV28; J: TRBJ1-1
CDR3: SASTASGNTIY; D: -; V: TRBV29-1; J: TRBJ1-3